What follows are 5 T cell receptor beta chains derived from one specimen sequenced in a study of blood T cell repertoires in COVID-19. This table comes from immunoSEQ multiplex PCR, and its TCRdb copy is limited to in-frame clones, with some not included. The table includes under 100,000 clones, about 88% detected once. Sequencing was carried out using peripheral blood. These receptors were obtained from a man in his forties with acute or convalescent COVID-19.

This chain joins TRBV6-5 and TRBJ1-2, with D uncertain. Trimming removed 3 bases from V and 7 bases from J, with 9 bases in between. The CDR3 spans 12 residues. Germline V CDR1 and CDR2: MNHEY, SVGAGI. This chain's CDR3 is CASSYGEGGYTF. As DNA, the CDR3 is TGTGCCAGCAGTTATGGTGAGGGTGGCTACACCTTC.

V gene TRBV5-4 combines with J gene TRBJ1-6; 8 positions match TRBD1. There are 15 residues in the CDR3. Trimming cost V 0 bases and J 8 bases; bases outside gene matches: 4. Germline CDR1 reads SGHNT; CDR2 reads YYREEE (reference sequence). CDR3 in amino acids: CASSLAAQGDSPLHF. For the CDR3, the DNA is TGTGCCAGCAGCTTGGCAGCACAGGGGGATTCACCCCTCCACTTT.

This chain links TRBV7-6 with TRBJ1-1; D might be TRBD1 (5 bases). The CDR3 consists of 14 residues. Trimming took 1 base from V and 1 from J, leaving 7 bases between them. Germline values: CDR1 SGHVS, CDR2 FNYEAQ. The chain's CDR3 is CASSLGGANTEAFF. The CDR3, as DNA: TGTGCCAGCAGCTTAGGTGGGGCGAACACTGAAGCTTTCTTT. The full variable domain, with the rest looked up from reference TRBV7-6 and TRBJ1-1, is GAGVSQSPRYKVTKRGQDVALRCDPISGHVSLYWYRQALGQGPEFLTYFNYEAQQDKSGLPNDRFSAERPEGSISTLTIQRTEQRDSAMYRCASSLGGANTEAFFGQGTRLTVV.

The V and J genes are TRBV7-2 and TRBJ1-2; D gene ambiguous. V shed 1 base and J shed 0 bases, with 9 bases lying between them. CDR3 length: 15 amino acids. Germline V lookup: CDR1 SGHTA, CDR2 FQGNSA. CDR3 amino acids: CASSLETAANYGYTF. CDR3 nucleotides: TGTGCCAGCAGCTTAGAAACAGCTGCTAACTATGGCTACACCTTC.

The chain carries TRBV9 and TRBJ1-2; 10 nucleotides agree with TRBD1. Germline loops: CDR1 SGDLS, CDR2 YYNGEE. V lost 6 bases and J lost 2; bases outside the gene matches: 10. This CDR3 comprises 16 residues. The CDR3 nucleotides are TGTGCCAGCACCCCGGGGGGGGGACAGGGGAACTATGGCTACACCTTC. Translating it yields CASTPGGGQGNYGYTF.